Below are 18 T cell receptor beta chains sequenced from a single sample in a study of cytomegalovirus exposure and HLA in healthy donors. PCR amplification relied on 60 Vbeta primers (plus 13 Jbeta primers). Sequencing was performed with immunoSEQ multiplex PCR; in TCRdb, only in-frame clones are kept and a portion is missing. The sample carries about 130,000 clones, 70% to 80% recorded once. The source material was PBMCs. These receptor sequences come from a female donor in good health and CMV-seropositive.

The chain couples TRBV5-5 to TRBJ2-1, with D tentatively TRBD1 (6 bases). Germline CDR1 is SGHKS and CDR2 is YYEKEE (reference sequence). Trimming shortened V by 0 bases and J by 3 bases, and 10 bases separated the two germline ends. CDR3 length: 15 residues. The CDR3 region is CASSLVGQNYNEQFF. For the CDR3, the DNA is TGTGCCAGCAGCTTGGTGGGACAAAACTACAATGAGCAGTTCTTC.

This clone appeared a single time. The chain combines TRBV6-1 with TRBJ2-1; D gene unclear. Trimming took off 8 bases at V and 7 bases at J, with 12 bases between the two ends. The CDR3 covers 12 residues. From germline, CDR1 is MNHNS and CDR2 SASEGT. In nucleotides, the CDR3 is TGTGCCAGCTCGTCCGGCGGTAATGAGCAGTTCTTC. Encoded protein: CASSSGGNEQFF.

The chain links TRBV27 to TRBJ2-7; possibly TRBD2 for D (6 bases). Germline V gene sequence: CDR1 MNHEY, CDR2 SMNVEV (reference sequence). This CDR3 has 15 amino acids. Trimming stripped 2 bases from V and 0 bases from J, with 11 bases between. The CDR3 region has the DNA TGTGCCAGCAGTTTACTTGGAGGGAGCTCCTACGAGCAGTACTTC. Amino acid sequence: CASSLLGGSSYEQYF.

In this sample, this clone turned up a few times. J is TRBJ2-2 and V is TRBV9, with 7 bases that match TRBD1. The CDR3 totals 14 residues. Germline CDR1 is SGDLS and CDR2 is YYNGEE. Germline trimming cut 4 bases from V and 9 bases from J; bases unmatched to any gene: 9. The DNA for the CDR3 is TGTGCCAGCAGCTTCGGGACAGAGGGCCGGGAGCTGTTTTTT. Translating it yields CASSFGTEGRELFF.

V usage is TRBV5-4 and J usage is TRBJ2-5; the match to TRBD1 covers 8 bases. The DNA end is more similar to TRBJ2-7, so the J call may be wrong. There are 15 residues in the CDR3. Per germline, CDR1 SGHNT and CDR2 YYREEE (reference sequence). The CDR3 here is CASSLGQGALYEQYF. As DNA, the CDR3 is TGTGCCAGCAGCTTAGGACAGGGAGCCCTCTACGAGCAGTACTTC.

The V gene is TRBV28, the J gene TRBJ1-1, with D uncertain. Trimming left V 3 bases short and J 10 bases short, with 18 bases between. CDR3 size: 14 residues. Germline V lookup: CDR1 MDHEN, CDR2 SYDVKM. The CDR3 spells CASSFNTLRVTAFF. CDR3 nucleotides: TGTGCCAGCAGTTTTAATACCCTGCGGGTTACAGCTTTCTTT.

The chain employs TRBV6-5 and TRBJ1-1; TRBD1 might be the D (6 bases). This CDR3 is 15 amino acids long. V gave up 2 bases and J gave up 0 bases, with 10 bases separating them. Germline V lookup: CDR1 MNHEY, CDR2 SVGAGI. CDR3 bases: TGTGCCAGCAGTTACGGGAGGGGGATGAACACTGAAGCTTTCTTT. Its protein product is CASSYGRGMNTEAFF.

The V call is TRBV4-1, the J call TRBJ1-6; TRBD1 is a possible D gene (5 bases). Trimming cost V 3 bases and J 10 bases, with 16 bases left between them. This CDR3 spans 15 amino acids. Germline loops: CDR1 MGHRA, CDR2 YSYEKL. The CDR3 sequence is CASSQAVRVGSPLHF. The CDR3, as DNA: TGCGCCAGCAGCCAGGCAGTCAGGGTCGGGTCACCCCTCCACTTT.

The chain couples TRBV19 to TRBJ1-2; TRBD1 matches at 12 bases. The CDR3 has 16 residues. Trimming removed 6 bases from V and 4 bases from J; junction bases left unmatched: 9. CDR1 LNHDA and CDR2 SQIVND come from the germline V gene (reference sequence). CDR3 protein: CASSRDRGRGGYGYTF. As DNA, the CDR3 is TGTGCCAGTAGCCGGGACAGGGGGCGCGGGGGCTATGGCTACACCTTC.

This clone was seen more than once but under ten times. V is TRBV29-1 and J is TRBJ2-5; 9 bases map to TRBD2. The CDR3 spans 13 residues. V was clipped by 5 bases and J by 2 bases; unmatched bases: 3. From germline, CDR1 is SQVTM and CDR2 ANQGSEA. In nucleotides, the CDR3 is TGCAGCGTTCCTCTAGCGGGGCAAGAGACCCAGTACTTC. This encodes CSVPLAGQETQYF.

Only a few counts were recorded for this clone. One end of the junction varies from germline; a read error may be responsible. V usage is TRBV7-9 and J usage is TRBJ2-7; D perhaps matches TRBD2 (6 bases). The V gene's germline CDR1 is SEHNR and CDR2 FQNEAQ (reference sequence). There are 12 residues in the CDR3. The CDR3 DNA reads TGTTCCAGCAGCTCACTAGCTCGCGAGCAGTACTTC. Its protein product is CSSSSLAREQYF. Looking up the rest from reference TRBV7-9 and TRBJ2-7 gives the full variable domain: DTGVSQNPRHKITKRGQNVTFRCDPISEHNRLYWYRQTLGQGPEFLTYFQNEAQLEKSRLLSDRFSAERPKGSFSTLEIQRTEQGDSAMYLCSSSSLAREQYFGPGTRLTVT.

V gene TRBV2 combines with J gene TRBJ1-2; 8 bases are shared with TRBD1. CDR3 size: 17 residues. The junction had 15 bases not matched to a gene; V was cut back by 7 bases and J by 2 bases. Germline V gene data show CDR1 as SNHLY and CDR2 as FYNNEI. The CDR3 region is CASMSLQGAAGNYGYTF. The CDR3 coding sequence is TGTGCCAGCATGAGTTTGCAGGGGGCCGCTGGCAACTATGGCTACACCTTC.

The count of this clone is one. The rearrangement uses TRBV11-2 and TRBJ2-1; the match to TRBD2 covers 7 bases. The CDR3 has 16 residues. Germline V gene lookup returns CDR1 SGHAT and CDR2 FQNNGV. The V and J ends lost 5 bases and 2 bases, in that order; junction bases with no gene match: 9. CDR3 region: CASSPRLADTYNEQFF. CDR3 in DNA: TGTGCCAGCAGCCCGCGGCTAGCGGACACCTACAATGAGCAGTTCTTC.

The chain recombines TRBV12-2 with TRBJ2-7; the DNA was not used to check the table's D call, TRBD2. TRBV12-2 represents a pseudogene. The CDR3 loop spans 16 amino acids. The CDR3 reads CASRLVRLAGPYEQYF. The CDR3 region has the DNA TGTGCAAGTCGCTTAGTTAGGCTAGCGGGACCCTACGAGCAGTACTTC.

The gene calls are TRBV5-1 and TRBJ2-2, with TRBD2 identical over 8 bases. Trimming took 4 bases from V and 4 from J; bases not matched to a gene: 12. The germline gives CDR1 SGHRS, CDR2 YFSETQ. The CDR3 has 17 residues. The CDR3: CASSPWRLASGTGELFF. For the CDR3, the DNA is TGCGCCAGCAGCCCCTGGAGACTAGCGTCGGGCACCGGGGAGCTGTTTTTT.

This clone was seen only a few times. V is TRBV28 and J is TRBJ2-2; a possible D gene is TRBD1 (5 bases). The CDR3 has 16 amino acids. CDR1 is MDHEN and CDR2 is SYDVKM in the germline V gene. The germline V and J ends were trimmed by 6 bases and 5 bases, with 19 bases remaining between them. In DNA form, the CDR3 reads TGTGCCAGCAGCATTATTAGCAGGGCGGAGACCGGGGAGCTGTTTTTT. Translated: CASSIISRAETGELFF.

J is TRBJ1-1 and V is TRBV2, with a tentative D call TRBD1 (5 bases). The germline gives CDR1 SNHLY, CDR2 FYNNEI. Trimming took off 6 bases at V and 0 bases at J, with 8 bases between the two ends. The CDR3 is 13 residues long. The CDR3: CASRRQMNTEAFF. CDR3 sequence (DNA): TGTGCCAGCAGAAGACAGATGAACACTGAAGCTTTCTTT.

The genes are TRBV7-2 and TRBJ2-1; the match to TRBD2 covers 11 bases. This CDR3 has 15 amino acids. The germline V gene has CDR1 SGHTA and CDR2 FQGNSA. J gave up 2 bases and V 6 bases, and 3 bases lay outside the gene matches. The CDR3 loop reads CASSPSGRTYNEQFF. The CDR3 DNA sequence: TGTGCCAGCAGTCCTAGCGGGAGGACCTACAATGAGCAGTTCTTC.